This TCR beta chain was found in a study of memory CD4+ T cells and cytomegalovirus serostatus. Study-level background: Donors were healthy Belgian adults, fewer than ten CMV seropositive and fewer than 30 seronegative.

Findings of the study overall: Repertoires predicted CMV serostatus with median bootstrapped AUC of about 0.96. Of about 150 reported CMV TCRbeta sequences, 55 to 80 were found in memory CD4+ repertoires.

As regards this clone: The antigen remains unidentified.

Single viable CD3+CD4+CD8-CD45RO+ cells were sorted as the memory CD4+ T cells. Total CD4+ T cells were enriched by CD4 positive selection. Method: immunoSEQ multiplex PCR; TCRdb's copy keeps in-frame clones and lacks some. This table holds about 40,000 clones, roughly four fifths found once. The CDR3 has 14 residues. In germline, CDR1 is SGHTA, CDR2 FQGNSA. Trimming removed 2 bases at V and 0 bases at J, with 7 bases between. The sequencing input was memory CD4+ T cells from blood. The source is an adult in good health and CMV-seronegative. The chain carries TRBV7-2 and TRBJ1-1; maybe TRBD1 (6 bases). CDR3: CASSLQGMNTEAFF. In DNA form, the CDR3 reads TGTGCCAGCAGCTTACAGGGGATGAACACTGAAGCTTTCTTT. The whole variable domain, remainder taken from reference TRBV7-2 and TRBJ1-1, is GAGVSQSPSNKVTEKGKDVELRCDPISGHTALYWYRQSLGQGLEFLIYFQGNSAPDKSGLPSDRFSAERTGGSVSTLTIQRTQQEDSAVYLCASSLQGMNTEAFFGQGTRLTVV.